One and the same sample provided the 8 T cell receptor beta chains below, sequenced in a study of blood T cell repertoires in COVID-19. Profiled with immunoSEQ multiplex PCR; TCRdb holds only in-frame clones, not every one. This repertoire shows around 220,000 clones, 70% to 90% found once; its top ten account for about 14%. The sample taken for sequencing was PBMCs or T cells enriched from blood (not recorded which). Receptors were obtained from a woman aged 45-60 years with acute COVID-19.

The chain combines TRBV30 with TRBJ1-5; 7 bases align to TRBD1. The CDR3 contains 13 residues. From germline, CDR1 is GTSNPN and CDR2 SVGIG (reference sequence). V trimming: 2 bases; J trimming: 7 bases; junction bases outside the gene matches: 5. In nucleotides, the CDR3 is TGTGCCTGGAGTCCCGGGACAGACCAGCCCCAGCATTTT. It codes for CAWSPGTDQPQHF.

V and J are TRBV10-2 and TRBJ2-5, with TRBD2 matching 9 bases. The CDR3 has 15 amino acids. V lost 2 bases to trimming and J lost 5 bases; unmatched junction nucleotides: 6. The germline V gene has CDR1 WSHSY and CDR2 SAAADI. This chain's CDR3 is CASSETSGFYETQYF. CDR3 sequence (DNA): TGCGCCAGCAGTGAGACTAGCGGGTTTTACGAGACCCAGTACTTC.

DNA for the CDR3: TGTGCCAGCTCCCCCAGGGAGGGACAGGGAGGTGATCAGCCCCAGCATTTT. Amino acids: CASSPREGQGGDQPQHF. V gene TRBV18 combines with J gene TRBJ1-5, with TRBD1 matching over 9 bases. The CDR3 sequence is 17 residues long. CDR1 and CDR2 (germline): KGHSH, LQKENI. Trimming at V came to 6 bases and at J to 5 bases, leaving 14 bases not matched to a gene.

This chain links TRBV4-2 with TRBJ2-5; D gene unclear. CDR3 length equals 14 residues. Trimming stripped 0 bases from V and 9 bases from J, with 14 bases between. The V gene's germline CDR1 is LGHNA and CDR2 YNFKEQ. CDR3 amino acids: CASSQDRFSPAQYF. CDR3 nucleotides: TGTGCCAGCAGCCAAGATCGCTTTAGTCCGGCCCAGTACTTC.

The chain uses TRBV7-6 and TRBJ2-1, with 10 bases aligning to TRBD2. The CDR3 is made up of 18 amino acids. J lost 7 bases, V lost 1 base, and 13 bases had no gene match. CDR1 and CDR2 (germline): SGHVS, FNYEAQ. This chain's CDR3 is CASSLGVVGSSGRNEQFF. The CDR3 DNA sequence: TGTGCCAGCAGCTTAGGGGTAGTGGGGTCTAGCGGGAGAAATGAGCAGTTCTTC.

Notes on this clone: A much larger clone differs from this one at a single base, so this may be a read error. The V and J genes are TRBV6-4 and TRBJ2-2, with unresolved D. Germline V lookup: CDR1 MRHNA, CDR2 SNTAGT. This CDR3 spans 15 amino acids. The DNA of the CDR3 is TGTGCCGGCAGTGACTCGGTTGATAGCACCGGGGAGCTGTTTTTT. Encoded protein: CAGSDSVDSTGELFF.

This clone came up once. V and J are TRBV19 and TRBJ1-2, with 9 bases fitting TRBD1. Germline values: CDR1 LNHDA, CDR2 SQIVND (reference sequence). The ends lost 5 bases at V and 6 bases at J; junction bases unmatched: 10. This CDR3 is 15 amino acids long. For the CDR3, the DNA is TGTGCCAGTAGTCATCCACCACAGGGGGCGGATGGCTACACCTTC. It is translated as CASSHPPQGADGYTF. The complete variable domain, with remaining parts taken from reference TRBV19 and TRBJ1-2, reads DGGITQSPKYLFRKEGQNVTLSCEQNLNHDAMYWYRQDPGQGLRLIYYSQIVNDFQKGDIAEGYSVSREKKESFPLTVTSAQKNPTAFYLCASSHPPQGADGYTFGSGTRLTVV.

The V and J genes are TRBV10-2 and TRBJ1-1; D may be TRBD1 (5 bases). The CDR3 consists of 13 residues. Germline CDR1 and CDR2: WSHSY and SAAADI. The germline V and J ends were trimmed by 6 bases and 1 base, with 9 bases remaining between them. CDR3 protein: CASRLGQNTEAFF. In DNA form, the CDR3 reads TGCGCCAGCAGGCTCGGACAGAACACTGAAGCTTTCTTT.